The 31 T cell receptor beta chains given below trace back to one sample, sequenced in a study of T cell responses to AZD1222 COVID-19 vaccine. The repertoire was sequenced with immunoSEQ multiplex PCR; TCRdb's copy has only in-frame clones and lacks some. The sample contains about 140,000 clones, more than 85% of which appear only once. The starting material was peripheral blood, obtained on day 0 of AZD1222 vaccination. The receptor set was obtained from an adult in good health.

The J gene is TRBJ1-2, the V gene TRBV5-6; D is unresolved. Deletions cut 0 bases from V and 0 bases from J, with 6 bases between. Germline V CDR1 and CDR2: SGHDT, YYEEEE. CDR3 length: 14 residues. CDR3 amino acids: CASSLADSNYGYTF. The CDR3 DNA sequence: TGTGCCAGCAGCTTGGCGGACTCTAACTATGGCTACACCTTC.

The gene calls are TRBV18 and TRBJ2-7; D gene unclear. CDR1 and CDR2 (germline): KGHSH, LQKENI. Deletions cut 3 bases from V and 6 bases from J, with 12 bases between. The CDR3 is 13 amino acids. DNA of the CDR3: TGTGCCAGCTCACCGGGCACCTTGGGCGAGCAGTACTTC. This translates into CASSPGTLGEQYF.

This sequence joins TRBV10-2 and TRBJ2-5, with D possibly being TRBD2 (6 bases). CDR3 size: 14 residues. The V end lost 6 bases, the J end lost 0 bases, and 11 bases lay between the germline ends. The germline V gene has CDR1 WSHSY and CDR2 SAAADI. The CDR3, as DNA: TGCGCCAGCAGCACAGCGGGCAACCAAGAGACCCAGTACTTC. Its protein is CASSTAGNQETQYF.

The rearrangement joins TRBV3-1 (or the pseudogene TRBV3-2) to TRBJ2-3; D possibly corresponds to TRBD2 (6 bases). Germline V gene lookup returns CDR1 LGHDT and CDR2 YNNKEL (reference sequence). The V and J ends lost 0 bases and 1 base respectively, with 8 bases between them. The CDR3 contains 15 residues. The CDR3 DNA sequence: TGTGCCAGCAGCCAAGAGGGGGAGGGCACAGATACGCAGTATTTT. It translates to CASSQEGEGTDTQYF.

The V and J genes are TRBV5-1 and TRBJ2-1, with no clear D. V lost 0 bases and J lost 1, with 5 bases in between. This CDR3 comprises 14 residues. CDR1 and CDR2 (germline): SGHRS, YFSETQ. The CDR3 nucleotides are TGCGCCAGCAGCTTGGGGGCTTCCTACAATGAGCAGTTCTTC. This encodes CASSLGASYNEQFF.

The J gene is TRBJ1-1, the V gene TRBV3-1 (or the pseudogene TRBV3-2); weak D call: TRBD1 (6 bases). The CDR3 has 16 residues. Trimming cost V 4 bases and J 4 bases, with 19 bases left between them. Per germline, CDR1 LGHDT and CDR2 YNNKEL (reference sequence). The CDR3 loop reads CASSPFSTGSATEAFF. The CDR3 region has the DNA TGTGCCAGCAGCCCCTTCTCAACAGGGTCGGCCACTGAAGCTTTCTTT.

The chain joins TRBV27 to TRBJ1-4; possibly TRBD1 for D (5 bases). Looked up from germline, CDR1 is MNHEY and CDR2 is SMNVEV (reference sequence). Trimming cost V 4 bases and J 3 bases, with 12 bases left between them. The CDR3 contains 15 residues. The CDR3 coding sequence is TGTGCCAGCAGTTCCCAAGGGGCGTCTAATGAAAAACTGTTTTTT. It codes for CASSSQGASNEKLFF.

V usage is TRBV5-1 and J usage is TRBJ2-5, with 9 bases fitting TRBD1. Germline loops: CDR1 SGHRS, CDR2 YFSETQ. The CDR3 sequence is 14 residues long. J was trimmed by 1 base and V by 6 bases; bases with no gene match: 4. CDR3 bases: TGCGCCAGCACCCAGACAGGGGGCCAAGAGACCCAGTACTTC. It is translated as CASTQTGGQETQYF. The full variable domain, completed using reference TRBV5-1 and TRBJ2-5, is KAGVTQTPRYLIKTRGQQVTLSCSPISGHRSVSWYQQTPGQGLQFLFEYFSETQRNKGNFPGRFSGRQFSNSRSEMNVSTLELGDSALYLCASTQTGGQETQYFGPGTRLLVL.

The chain links TRBV20-1 to TRBJ2-7; the D gene is possibly TRBD2 (5 bases). This CDR3 contains 15 residues. The V end lost 3 bases, the J end lost 0 bases, and 15 bases lay between the germline ends. CDR1 and CDR2 (germline): DFQATT, SNEGSKA (reference sequence). The CDR3 DNA reads TGCAGTGCTAGTTGGACTGGCGGGTTCTCCTACGAGCAGTACTTC. Translating gives CSASWTGGFSYEQYF.

This chain connects TRBV18 to TRBJ1-1; 8 bases are shared with TRBD1. Germline V gene sequence: CDR1 KGHSH, CDR2 LQKENI. This CDR3 comprises 12 residues. With V trimmed by 3 bases and J by 7 bases, 1 base remained unmatched. CDR3 sequence (DNA): TGTGCCAGCTCACCCGGGACAGGTGAAGCTTTCTTT. Protein product: CASSPGTGEAFF.

The CDR3 spells CAISPRLAGGGTQYF. The CDR3 nucleotides are TGTGCCATCAGTCCTCGACTAGCGGGCGGGGGCACGCAGTATTTT. The chain links TRBV10-3 to TRBJ2-3; 10 nucleotides agree with TRBD2. Germline CDR1 reads ENHRY; CDR2 reads SYGVKD. The CDR3 is made up of 15 amino acids. V lost 5 bases to trimming and J lost 9 bases; unmatched junction nucleotides: 11.

The chain carries TRBV4-2 and TRBJ2-7; a weak D match, TRBD1 (6 bases). Germline V gives CDR1 LGHNA, CDR2 YNFKEQ. Trimming removed 4 bases from V and 3 bases from J, with 16 bases in between. This CDR3 has 15 residues. The CDR3: CASSLTDSLNYEQYF. CDR3 DNA: TGTGCCAGCAGCCTAACGGACAGCCTGAACTACGAGCAGTACTTC.

This clone has a single count. This sequence joins TRBV4-1 and TRBJ2-1, with unresolved D. This CDR3 spans 11 amino acids. V was cut by 4 bases and J by 4 bases, with 2 bases left in between. Germline V gene lookup returns CDR1 MGHRA and CDR2 YSYEKL. For the CDR3, the DNA is TGCGCCAGCAGCCTATACAATGAGCAGTTCTTC. This sequence encodes CASSLYNEQFF.

The chain joins TRBV30 to TRBJ1-1; D may be TRBD1 (6 bases). The CDR3 extends over 14 amino acids. V lost 0 bases to trimming and J lost 4 bases, with 12 bases between them. In germline, CDR1 is GTSNPN, CDR2 SVGIG (reference sequence). Here the CDR3 DNA reads TGTGCCTGGAGTGTACCCCACAGGGCCACTGAAGCTTTCTTT. The encoded protein is CAWSVPHRATEAFF.

The CDR3 DNA reads TGTGCCAGCAGTGAATGGATGAACAGGGGGCTTCGAGAAAAACTGTTTTTT. Residues: CASSEWMNRGLREKLFF. The chain uses TRBV6-1 and TRBJ1-4; TRBD1 agrees at 9 bases. The length of the CDR3 is 17 residues. V was pared by 2 bases and J by 8 bases, with 12 bases of the junction left unmatched. CDR1 is MNHNS, CDR2 SASEGT, per germline.

The rearrangement links TRBV11-2 to TRBJ1-2; 8 nucleotides line up with TRBD1. Germline values: CDR1 SGHAT, CDR2 FQNNGV. The CDR3 totals 14 residues. The junction had 1 base not matched to a gene; V was cut back by 1 base and J by 3 bases. The CDR3 nucleotides read TGTGCCAGCAGCTTAGTGGGACAGGACTATGGCTACACCTTC. Encoded protein: CASSLVGQDYGYTF.

This chain uses TRBV3-1 (or the pseudogene TRBV3-2) with TRBJ2-7, with a possible D match to TRBD1 (6 bases). V was pared by 2 bases and J by 12 bases, with 17 bases between. Germline CDR1 is LGHDT and CDR2 is YNNKEL (reference sequence). CDR3 length equals 13 residues. The CDR3 DNA sequence: TGTGCCAGCAGCCAACCTGACAGGATCCTCCCGTACTTC. Its translation: CASSQPDRILPYF.

The J gene is TRBJ2-3, the V gene TRBV6-2 or TRBV6-3, with no clear D. This CDR3 region has 14 residues. Germline V lookup: CDR1 MNHEY, CDR2 SVGEGT. V was cut by 2 bases and J by 5 bases, with 11 bases left in between. As DNA, the CDR3 is TGTGCCAGCAGTTACCCCCACATGAAAGATACGCAGTATTTT. Protein: CASSYPHMKDTQYF.

The DNA for the CDR3 is TGTGCCAGTAGTGGCTACCAATCCGCCACAGATACGCAGTATTTT. This codes for CASSGYQSATDTQYF. V and J are TRBV19 and TRBJ2-3; D call uncertain. Trimming left V 5 bases short and J 2 bases short, with 14 bases between. This CDR3 has 15 residues. In germline, CDR1 is LNHDA, CDR2 SQIVND (reference sequence).

This sequence joins TRBV25-1 and TRBJ1-5; D is uncertain. V was trimmed by 8 bases and J by 3 bases, leaving 11 bases between them. The CDR3 spans 13 residues. CDR1 and CDR2 from the germline V gene are MGHDK and SYGVNS. CDR3 in DNA: TGTGCCAGCTGGGGAGACCCCAATCAGCCCCAGCATTTT. Protein sequence: CASWGDPNQPQHF.

CDR3 amino acids: CASSQRSPDTQYF. The DNA for the CDR3 is TGTGCCAGCAGCCAGCGAAGTCCAGATACGCAGTATTTT. The rearrangement links TRBV12-3 or TRBV12-4 to TRBJ2-3, with no clear D. The CDR3 extends over 13 amino acids. The V and J ends lost 6 bases and 4 bases respectively, with 11 bases between them.

V and J are TRBV2 and TRBJ1-4; D not resolved. V was pared by 10 bases and J by 0 bases, with 15 bases between. Germline values: CDR1 SNHLY, CDR2 FYNNEI. CDR3 size: 15 residues. CDR3: CATLEGIATNEKLFF. The CDR3 coding sequence is TGTGCCACTCTTGAGGGAATTGCAACTAATGAAAAACTGTTTTTT.

The J gene is TRBJ2-1, the V gene TRBV3-1 (or the pseudogene TRBV3-2), with 8 nucleotides matching TRBD2. CDR3 size: 17 residues. The V gene end was trimmed by 0 bases and the J gene end by 4 bases; junction bases not matched to a gene: 8. Looked up from germline, CDR1 is LGHDT and CDR2 is YNNKEL (reference sequence). Written as DNA, the CDR3 is TGTGCCAGCAGCCAAGATCTGGTTGGCGGGAGGTACAATGAGCAGTTCTTC. Amino acids: CASSQDLVGGRYNEQFF.

The chain couples TRBV24-1 to TRBJ2-2, with 9 bases aligning to TRBD1. This CDR3 contains 15 residues. The V gene's germline CDR1 is KGHDR and CDR2 SFDVKD. V dropped 4 bases and J dropped 7; count of bases not matched to a gene: 6. DNA of the CDR3: TGTGCCACCAGTGAGGGGACAGGGTGGGACGGGGAGCTGTTTTTT. As protein: CATSEGTGWDGELFF.

The V gene is TRBV11-2, the J gene TRBJ1-1, with TRBD1 matching over 7 bases. Germline V CDR1 and CDR2: SGHAT, FQNNGV. The CDR3 spans 15 residues. The V and J ends lost 0 bases and 6 bases, in that order; junction bases with no gene match: 7. CDR3 protein: CASSLDFNRGAEAFF. CDR3 DNA sequence: TGTGCCAGCAGCTTAGATTTTAACAGGGGAGCTGAAGCTTTCTTT. Filled out from reference TRBV11-2 and TRBJ1-1, the complete variable domain reads EAGVAQSPRYKIIEKRQSVAFWCNPISGHATLYWYQQILGQGPKLLIQFQNNGVVDDSQLPKDRFSAERLKGVDSTLKIQPAKLEDSAVYLCASSLDFNRGAEAFFGQGTRLTVV.

CDR3: CASSNRGTGNTIYF. The DNA for the CDR3 is TGTGCCAGCTCAAACAGGGGTACCGGAAACACCATATATTTT. This chain uses TRBV18 with TRBJ1-3; TRBD1 matches at 7 bases. V was clipped by 5 bases and J by 4 bases; unmatched bases: 5. CDR3 length equals 14 residues. The germline CDR1 and CDR2 sequences are KGHSH and LQKENI.

This clone was observed a few times. As DNA, the CDR3 is TGTGCCATCAGTGAGTCCTCACAGGGCGAGACCCAGTACTTC. Its translation is CAISESSQGETQYF. V is TRBV10-3 and J is TRBJ2-5, with D possibly TRBD1 on 6 matching bases. The CDR3 spans 14 residues. Germline assignment: CDR1 ENHRY and CDR2 SYGVKD. The V end was cut by 0 bases, the J end by 5 bases, with 10 bases between.

The gene calls are TRBV19 and TRBJ2-1; TRBD2 is a possible D gene (5 bases). This CDR3 region has 10 residues. V gave up 9 bases and J gave up 10 bases, with 10 bases separating them. CDR1 and CDR2 from the germline V gene are LNHDA and SQIVND (reference sequence). The CDR3 protein is CASGLLEQFF. The CDR3 nucleotides read TGTGCCAGCGGACTCCTAGAGCAGTTCTTC. The full variable domain, its missing parts supplied by reference TRBV19 and TRBJ2-1, is DGGITQSPKYLFRKEGQNVTLSCEQNLNHDAMYWYRQDPGQGLRLIYYSQIVNDFQKGDIAEGYSVSREKKESFPLTVTSAQKNPTAFYLCASGLLEQFFGPGTRLTVL.

The sample holds a few counts of this clone. The J gene is TRBJ1-1, the V gene TRBV11-2; possibly TRBD1 for D (6 bases). This CDR3 has 13 residues. Germline CDR1 and CDR2: SGHAT and FQNNGV. With 5 bases removed from V and 3 bases from J, the gap between germline ends came to 10 bases. The CDR3: CASSRQGYTEAFF. The CDR3 nucleotides read TGTGCCAGCAGCCGTCAGGGGTACACTGAAGCTTTCTTT.

This clone occurred a few times. The chain is built from TRBV2 and TRBJ2-5, with a tentative D call TRBD2 (6 bases). The CDR3 contains 14 residues. Trimming took 6 bases from V and 5 from J, leaving 16 bases between them. Germline V gene data show CDR1 as SNHLY and CDR2 as FYNNEI. CDR3 sequence reads: CASSLLRSGETQYF. The CDR3 region has the DNA TGTGCCAGCAGCCTCTTACGAAGCGGGGAGACCCAGTACTTC.

The V call is TRBV7-8, the J call TRBJ1-2, with no clear D. The length of the CDR3 is 13 residues. CDR1 and CDR2 from the germline V gene are SGHVS and FQNEAQ. V was pared by 3 bases and J by 10 bases, with 15 bases between. The CDR3 sequence is CASSFTDQVPYTF. For the CDR3, the DNA is TGTGCCAGCAGCTTTACGGATCAGGTTCCCTACACCTTC.